The sequence of this T cell receptor (beta chain) was determined in a study of T-cell memory formation after mild COVID-19. Germline V gives CDR1 LGHDT, CDR2 YNNKEL (reference sequence). The CDR3 extends over 16 amino acids. After removal of 2 bases from V and 6 bases from J, the junction contained 5 bases not matched to a gene. A few counts support this clonotype. A 5'RACE reaction primed in the constant segment made cDNA libraries of TCR alpha and TCR beta, and these carried sample barcodes and UMIs. In TCRdb, the 5' RACE reads were re-called with MiXCR into one record per CDR3 protein. This sample carries about 130,000 distinct CDR3 sequences, about 18% of them seen once, and the ten largest clones take roughly 5.3%.

The genes are TRBV3-1 and TRBJ1-5; 12 bases are shared with TRBD1. The sequence came from a man aged 18 to 30 who had mild COVID-19 (a few samples of this study predate the infection). Cell type and time point are not known. The material sequenced was PBMCs or a T cell subset sorted from them (not recorded which). In nucleotides, the CDR3 is TGTGCCAGCAGCCAACACGGGACAGGGGGCGGTCAGCCCCAGCATTTT. This gives the protein CASSQHGTGGGQPQHF.